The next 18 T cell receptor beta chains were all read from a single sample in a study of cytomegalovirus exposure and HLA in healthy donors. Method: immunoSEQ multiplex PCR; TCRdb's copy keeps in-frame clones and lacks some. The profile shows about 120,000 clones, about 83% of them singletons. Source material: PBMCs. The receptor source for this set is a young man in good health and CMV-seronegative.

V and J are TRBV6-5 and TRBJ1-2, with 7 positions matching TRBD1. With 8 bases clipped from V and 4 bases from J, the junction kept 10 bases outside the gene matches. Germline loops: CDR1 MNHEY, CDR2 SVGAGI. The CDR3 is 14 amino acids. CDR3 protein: CASAETGTAYGYTF. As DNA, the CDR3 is TGTGCCAGCGCCGAAACCGGGACAGCCTATGGCTACACCTTC.

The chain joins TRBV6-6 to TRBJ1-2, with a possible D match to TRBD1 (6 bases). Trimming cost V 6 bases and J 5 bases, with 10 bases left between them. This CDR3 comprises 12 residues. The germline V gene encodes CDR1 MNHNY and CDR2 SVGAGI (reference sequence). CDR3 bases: TGTGCCAGCAGACAGGGTCTTTATGGCTACACCTTC. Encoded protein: CASRQGLYGYTF.

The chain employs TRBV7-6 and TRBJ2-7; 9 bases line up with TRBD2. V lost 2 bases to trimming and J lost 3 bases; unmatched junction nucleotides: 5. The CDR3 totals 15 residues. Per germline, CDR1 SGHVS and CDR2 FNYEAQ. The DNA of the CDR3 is TGTGCCAGCAGCTTAAGTGCGGGAGGGAGCTACGAGCAGTACTTC. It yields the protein CASSLSAGGSYEQYF. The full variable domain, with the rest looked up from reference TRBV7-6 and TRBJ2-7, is GAGVSQSPRYKVTKRGQDVALRCDPISGHVSLYWYRQALGQGPEFLTYFNYEAQQDKSGLPNDRFSAERPEGSISTLTIQRTEQRDSAMYRCASSLSAGGSYEQYFGPGTRLTVT.

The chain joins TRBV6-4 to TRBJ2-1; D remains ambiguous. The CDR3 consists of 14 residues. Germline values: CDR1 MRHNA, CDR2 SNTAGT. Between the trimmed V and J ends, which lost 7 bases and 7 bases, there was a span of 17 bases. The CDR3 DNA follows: TGTGCCAGCACCGTGCGAGGCACTTGGAATGAGCAGTTCTTC. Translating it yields CASTVRGTWNEQFF.

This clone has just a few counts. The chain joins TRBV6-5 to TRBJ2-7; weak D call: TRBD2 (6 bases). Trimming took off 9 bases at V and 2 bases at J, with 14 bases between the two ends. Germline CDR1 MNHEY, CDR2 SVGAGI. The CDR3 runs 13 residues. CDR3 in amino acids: CASTGTATYEQYF. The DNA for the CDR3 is TGTGCCAGTACCGGGACTGCTACCTACGAGCAGTACTTC.

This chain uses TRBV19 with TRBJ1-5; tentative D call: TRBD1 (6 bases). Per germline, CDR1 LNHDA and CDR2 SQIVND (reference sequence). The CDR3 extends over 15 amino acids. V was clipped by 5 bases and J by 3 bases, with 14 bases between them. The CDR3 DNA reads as TGTGCCAGTAGTCTGGTAGGGGGTTTCAATCAGCCCCAGCATTTT. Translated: CASSLVGGFNQPQHF.

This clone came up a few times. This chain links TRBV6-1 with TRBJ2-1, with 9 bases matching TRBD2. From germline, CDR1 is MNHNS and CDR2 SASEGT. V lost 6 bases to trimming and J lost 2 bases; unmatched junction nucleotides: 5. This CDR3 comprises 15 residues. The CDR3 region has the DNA TGTGCCAGCAGCGAGGCGGGAGGGACCTACAATGAGCAGTTCTTC. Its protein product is CASSEAGGTYNEQFF.

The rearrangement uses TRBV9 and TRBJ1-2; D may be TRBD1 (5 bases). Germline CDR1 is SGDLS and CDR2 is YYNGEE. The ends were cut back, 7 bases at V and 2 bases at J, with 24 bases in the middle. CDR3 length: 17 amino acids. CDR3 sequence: CASAVGGVTVQNYGYTF. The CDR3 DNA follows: TGTGCCAGCGCGGTTGGGGGGGTCACGGTCCAGAACTATGGCTACACCTTC. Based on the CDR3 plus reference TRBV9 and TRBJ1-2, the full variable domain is DSGVTQTPKHLITATGQRVTLRCSPRSGDLSVYWYQQSLDQGLQFLIQYYNGEERAKGNILERFSAQQFPDLHSELNLSSLELGDSALYFCASAVGGVTVQNYGYTFGSGTRLTVV.

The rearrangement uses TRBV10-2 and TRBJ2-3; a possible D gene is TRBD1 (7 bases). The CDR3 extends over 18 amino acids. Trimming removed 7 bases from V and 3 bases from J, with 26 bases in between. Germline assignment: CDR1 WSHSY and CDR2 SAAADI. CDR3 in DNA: TGCGCCAGCACCGACCTCCGACAGGGAGGAACGGCTACAGATACGCAGTATTTT. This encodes CASTDLRQGGTATDTQYF.

The CDR3 reads CASSLADRGTQPQHF. The CDR3 coding sequence is TGTGCCAGCAGCTTAGCAGACAGGGGCACTCAGCCCCAGCATTTT. The chain joins TRBV7-8 to TRBJ1-5; TRBD1 aligns across 8 bases. The CDR3 totals 15 residues. CDR1 and CDR2 from the germline V gene are SGHVS and FQNEAQ. J was trimmed by 6 bases and V by 0 bases; bases with no gene match: 4. The full variable domain, its missing parts supplied by reference TRBV7-8 and TRBJ1-5, is GAGVSQSPRYKVAKRGQDVALRCDPISGHVSLFWYQQALGQGPEFLTYFQNEAQLDKSGLPSDRFFAERPEGSVSTLKIQRTQQEDSAVYLCASSLADRGTQPQHFGDGTRLSIL.

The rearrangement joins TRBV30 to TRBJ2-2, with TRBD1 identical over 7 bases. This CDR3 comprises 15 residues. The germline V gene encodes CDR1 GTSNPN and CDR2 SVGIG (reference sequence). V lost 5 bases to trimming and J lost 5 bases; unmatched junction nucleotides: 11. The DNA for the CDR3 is TGTGCCTGGGATAGACAGGGCCAGGGGACCGGGGAGCTGTTTTTT. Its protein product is CAWDRQGQGTGELFF. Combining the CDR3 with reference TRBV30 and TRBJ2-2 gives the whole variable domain SQTIHQWPATLVQPVGSPLSLECTVEGTSNPNLYWYRQAAGRGLQLLFYSVGIGQISSEVPQNLSASRPQDRQFILSSKKLLLSDSGFYLCAWDRQGQGTGELFFGEGSRLTVL.

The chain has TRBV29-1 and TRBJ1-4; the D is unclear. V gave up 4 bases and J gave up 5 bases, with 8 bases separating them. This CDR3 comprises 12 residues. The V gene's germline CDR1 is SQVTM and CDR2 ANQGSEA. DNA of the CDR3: TGCAGCGTTGTGGGCGAAAATGAAAAACTGTTTTTT. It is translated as CSVVGENEKLFF.

For the CDR3, the DNA is TGTGCCAGCAAAACAGATCGTAGGACTAATGAAAAACTGTTTTTT. Translating gives CASKTDRRTNEKLFF. This chain connects TRBV27 to TRBJ1-4, with D unclear. This CDR3 is 15 amino acids long. The germline V and J ends were trimmed by 7 bases and 2 bases, with 14 bases remaining between them. Germline V CDR1 and CDR2: MNHEY, SMNVEV (reference sequence).

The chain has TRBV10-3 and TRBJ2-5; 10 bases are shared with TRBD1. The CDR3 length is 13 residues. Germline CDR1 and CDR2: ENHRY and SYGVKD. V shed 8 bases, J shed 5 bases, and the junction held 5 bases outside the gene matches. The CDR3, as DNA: TGTGCCATCGCCGACAGGGGGCGGGAGACCCAGTACTTC. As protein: CAIADRGRETQYF.

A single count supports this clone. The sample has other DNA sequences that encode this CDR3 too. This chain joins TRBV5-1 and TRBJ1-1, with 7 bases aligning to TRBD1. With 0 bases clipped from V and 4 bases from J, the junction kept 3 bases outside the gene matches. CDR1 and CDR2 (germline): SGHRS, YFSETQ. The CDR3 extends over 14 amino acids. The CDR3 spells CASSLAGGSTEAFF. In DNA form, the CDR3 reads TGCGCCAGCAGCTTGGCAGGGGGAAGCACTGAAGCTTTCTTT.

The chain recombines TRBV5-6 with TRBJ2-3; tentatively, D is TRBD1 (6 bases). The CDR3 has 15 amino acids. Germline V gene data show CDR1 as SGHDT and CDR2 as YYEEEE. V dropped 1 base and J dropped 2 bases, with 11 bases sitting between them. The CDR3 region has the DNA TGTGCCAGCAGCTTGCAGGGGCCATCCACAGATACGCAGTATTTT. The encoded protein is CASSLQGPSTDTQYF.

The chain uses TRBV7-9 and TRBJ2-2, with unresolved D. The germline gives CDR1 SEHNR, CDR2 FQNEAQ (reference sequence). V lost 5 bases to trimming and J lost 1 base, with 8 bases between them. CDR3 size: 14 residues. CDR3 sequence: CASSLAGNTGELFF. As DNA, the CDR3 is TGTGCCAGCAGCCTGGCAGGGAACACCGGGGAGCTGTTTTTT.

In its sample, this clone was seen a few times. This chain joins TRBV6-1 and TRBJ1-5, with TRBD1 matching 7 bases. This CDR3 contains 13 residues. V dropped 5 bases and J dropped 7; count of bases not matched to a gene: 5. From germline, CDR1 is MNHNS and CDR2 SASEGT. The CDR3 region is CASSLTGQQPQHF. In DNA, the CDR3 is TGTGCCAGCAGTCTGACAGGGCAGCAGCCCCAGCATTTT.